This T cell receptor beta chain was sequenced in a study of regulatory T cells in long-lasting Graves disease (TCRdb year 2021). A note on the overall study: Patients with newly diagnosed Graves' disease had been on antithyroid drugs for under 3 months. The study took place in China and was registered as a clinical trial. Peripheral blood TCR sequencing and RNA sequencing compared persistent Graves' disease patients with newly diagnosed Graves' disease patients. A total of about 33 samples underwent TCR sequencing: approximately 13 from persistent and roughly 20 from newly diagnosed Graves' disease patients. Broad study findings and their caveats: Persistent Graves' disease patients showed lower TCR Shannon entropy and fewer highly expanded clones than newly diagnosed patients, suggesting clonal expansion. The authors acknowledged the small sample size as a limitation that may reduce accuracy. A larger number of public clonotypes was shared among persistent patients (approximately 3,000) than among newly diagnosed patients (roughly 980). Preferential use of TRBV28, TRBJ1-2 and TRBJ2-5 was observed in persistent disease, whereas TRBV20-1 and TRBJ2-1 were favored in newly diagnosed disease. Sequencing and analysis were restricted to the TCR beta chain. Because the primary lesion, thyroid tissue, could not be accessed, the study looked at peripheral blood alone.

Its CDR3 holds 15 amino acids, cysteine through phenylalanine. Only the CDR3 DNA is retained, 45 bases long and in frame from the first base. V gives up 3 bases and J gives up 5 bases, and the segment between their germline ends measures 15 bases. The germline V gene (reference sequence) provides CDR1 SEHNR and CDR2 FQNEAQ. In the case of this clonotype: Its antigen is currently not known. No clone much larger than this one lies a single base away; base qualities are absent.

Receptor libraries were prepared by multiplex PCR. Sequencer: Illumina HiSeq 4000. To build TCR beta libraries, CDR3 regions were amplified by Arm-PCR using iRepertoire HTBI primers. Gel purification was performed on PCR products prior to sequencing. The study's processing was this. Gene usage analysis of CDR3 amino acid clonotypes relied on the 60 or so TRBV and more than twelve TRBJ segments identified across samples. COPE and FqMerger were used to merge filtered high-quality paired reads into contigs. BLAST was used to align contigs to IMGT TRBV, TRBD and TRBJ reference genes, and CDR3 was defined according to IMGT. Any clonotype with a frequency above 0.1% was counted as a highly expanded clone. Shannon entropy was used to measure repertoire diversity, and the Gini coefficient was used to measure V-J evenness. Public clonotypes were defined as clonotypes shared by more than one individual. The public reads were run again by TCRdb, first through fastp at Q25 and then through MiXCR, and only productive beta chains were kept. Each CDR3 protein gets just one entry, which takes the most common genes and DNA from the rows behind it. TCRdb's processing, not the study's, gives the V and J calls here. This sample holds over 500,000 distinct CDR3 sequences; less than 20% were observed only once. Around 19% of the sample goes to the ten largest clones.

In light of the paper, this sample's time point label describes: newly diagnosed GD, antithyroid drugs for less than 3 months. For both TCR sequencing and RNA sequencing, RNA was extracted from PBMCs using TRIzol. The diagnosis of Graves' disease followed American Thyroid Association guidelines. Patients were recruited from an endocrinology department in Xi'an, China. From each patient, approximately 9 milliliters of peripheral blood was collected into an EDTA anticoagulant tube. Ficoll Paque Plus density gradient separation was used to isolate PBMCs, and no further T cell sorting was done. An Agilent 2100 Bioanalyzer and agarose gel were used to assess RNA quality, and a NanoDrop 2000 was used to measure RNA concentration. The same sample was also studied in work on T cells in Graves' hyperthyroidism and ophthalmopathy. The second study reports: A patient counted as having stable Graves' hyperthyroidism if no progression to ophthalmopathy occurred over 18 months of follow-up. Hyperthyroidism patients were aged 18 to 65 years and newly diagnosed, with disease duration of less than 2 months. Any patient with an uncontrolled infection, another autoimmune disease, pregnancy or lactation was excluded. Diagnoses were based on clinical symptoms, serum thyroxine and TRAb, thyroid ultrasound and orbital computed tomography. A first-round RT-PCR of the TCR CDR3 used the HTBI primer set with the Qiagen OneStep RT-PCR kit. Blood samples also contained most of the expanded thyroid clonotypes (frequency above 0.001), which suggests that blood repertoires may reflect thyroid immune responses. In cross-validation, a model built on a 13 V-J signature told ophthalmopathy apart from stable hyperthyroidism with less than 90% sensitivity and approximately 81% specificity, and in testing the same model reached 80%/75%. In validation, progression to ophthalmopathy was predicted by the model with nearly 71% sensitivity and under 85% specificity, a median of around 5.9 months before onset. A discovery cohort of about a hundred patients, 43 with Graves' ophthalmopathy and about 58 with stable Graves' hyperthyroidism, was used to find distinguishing TCR V-J signatures. Whether ophthalmopathy could be predicted prospectively was tested in an independent validation cohort made up of under 20 hyperthyroidism patients plus 17 patients who later progressed to ophthalmopathy. The approximately 98 discovery patients were randomly divided into training and test sets at a 7:3 ratio. In addition, the study compared T-cell repertoires in thyroid tissue and in blood from six Graves' hyperthyroidism patients. After blood sampling, hyperthyroidism patients were treated with methimazole at a starting dose of 30 mg daily, and ophthalmopathy patients were treated with high-dose intravenous methylprednisolone. A second multiplex PCR round built the libraries, followed by size selection and purification. The libraries were sequenced on an Illumina HiSeq2000 using paired-end 100 bp reads. SOAPnuke was used to process the raw data, with reads discarded if the reads contained adapters or uncalled bases, had a mean Phred below 15, or lacked an exact constant-primer or identifier match. High-quality paired reads were merged with COPE v1.2.5, and unique nucleotide sequences were defined as clonotypes. MiTCR v1.1 was used to align clonotypes to the IMGT TRBV, TRBD and TRBJ reference segments. The analysis included only V-J combinations with a frequency above 0.0001, which together covered 98% to 99.2% of the repertoires. The TCS score was defined as the ratio of F50 (clonal expansion) to E x V (chaos), calculated using BLOSUM62-based TCRdist between CDR3 peptides within each V-J. Welch's t-statistics and random forest reduced 500 to 650 V-J features to roughly 13, which were used in a naive Bayes classifier (R e1071). No statistical method was used to set the sample size in advance, and investigators knew the group allocation. The paper describes TCR Vbeta CDR3 sequencing of 120 to 150 peripheral blood samples, made up of about 40 ophthalmopathy patients, over 70 hyperthyroidism patients and 17 progressor patients.

The sequencing used peripheral blood mononuclear cells (PBMCs), collected at new diagnosis, from a patient treated with antithyroid drugs. Recombination linked TRBV7-9 to TRBJ2-3; the D gene is perhaps TRBD1, on 5 matching bases. The receptor was isolated from a woman aged 30 to 39 with Graves disease. Donor details come from another sample of the same person, matched by shared clones. The CDR3 in this case is CASSLGQKVLDTQYF. The sequenced DNA: TGTGCCAGCAGCTTGGGGCAGAAGGTTCTAGATACGCAGTATTTT.